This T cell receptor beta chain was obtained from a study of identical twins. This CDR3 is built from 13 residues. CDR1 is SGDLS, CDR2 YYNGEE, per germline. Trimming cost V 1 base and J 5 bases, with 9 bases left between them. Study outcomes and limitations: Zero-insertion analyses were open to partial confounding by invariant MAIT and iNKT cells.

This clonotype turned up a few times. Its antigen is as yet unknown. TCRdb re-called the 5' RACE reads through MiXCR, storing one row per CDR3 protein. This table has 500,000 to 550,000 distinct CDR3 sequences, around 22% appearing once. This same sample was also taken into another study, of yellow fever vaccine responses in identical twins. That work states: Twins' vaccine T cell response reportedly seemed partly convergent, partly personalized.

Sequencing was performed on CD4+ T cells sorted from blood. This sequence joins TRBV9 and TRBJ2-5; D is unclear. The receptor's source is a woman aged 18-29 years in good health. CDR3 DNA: TGTGCCAGCAGCGTACTAGATTCGGAGACCCAGTACTTC. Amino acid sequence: CASSVLDSETQYF.